This TCR beta chain was recorded in a study of T cells in localized non-small cell lung cancer. Study observations and caveats: The study linked higher blood T cell density to longer overall survival. Tumor showed lower T cell clonality than uninvolved adjacent lung, where it was highest.

Only a few counts were recorded for this clone. Antigen specificity is unknown. V was clipped by 4 bases and J by 0 bases, with 16 bases between them. This CDR3 has 17 residues. Germline V lookup: CDR1 LNHDA, CDR2 SQIVND (reference sequence). Data came from immunoSEQ multiplex PCR; TCRdb stores just in-frame clones and leaves some out. Among under 3,500 clones listed, approximately 20% were seen once. The TCR sequence derives from a woman aged 40 to 75 with stage I lung adenocarcinoma. The sequences come from lung tumor tissue, collected before any cancer treatment. The chain couples TRBV19 to TRBJ1-3; D is ambiguous. CDR3 residues: CASSNPAGRISGNTIYF. The CDR3 bases are TGTGCCAGTAGTAACCCCGCCGGACGGATCTCTGGAAACACCATATATTTT. Based on the CDR3 plus reference TRBV19 and TRBJ1-3, the full variable domain is DGGITQSPKYLFRKEGQNVTLSCEQNLNHDAMYWYRQDPGQGLRLIYYSQIVNDFQKGDIAEGYSVSREKKESFPLTVTSAQKNPTAFYLCASSNPAGRISGNTIYFGEGSWLTVV.